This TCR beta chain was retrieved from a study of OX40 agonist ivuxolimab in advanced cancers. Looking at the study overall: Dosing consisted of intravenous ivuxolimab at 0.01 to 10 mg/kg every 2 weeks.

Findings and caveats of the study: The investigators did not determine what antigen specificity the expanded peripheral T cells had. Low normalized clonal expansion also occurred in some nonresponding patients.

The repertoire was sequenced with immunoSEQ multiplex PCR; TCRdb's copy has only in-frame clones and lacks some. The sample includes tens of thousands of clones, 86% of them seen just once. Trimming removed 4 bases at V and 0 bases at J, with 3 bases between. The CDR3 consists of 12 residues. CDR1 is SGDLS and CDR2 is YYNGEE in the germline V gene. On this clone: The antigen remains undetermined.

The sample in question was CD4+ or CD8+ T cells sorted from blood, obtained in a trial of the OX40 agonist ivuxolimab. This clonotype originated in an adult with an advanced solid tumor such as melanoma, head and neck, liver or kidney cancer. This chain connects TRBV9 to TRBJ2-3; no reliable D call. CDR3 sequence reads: CASSPSTDTQYF. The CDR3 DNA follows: TGTGCCAGCAGCCCTAGCACAGATACGCAGTATTTT.